One and the same sample provided the 24 T cell receptor beta chains below, sequenced in a study of shared clonotypes between healthy human individuals. The method was immunoSEQ multiplex PCR; TCRdb's version includes in-frame clones alone and lacks a portion of them. The sample shows a few million clones, about 92% of them seen only once. The sample consisted of naive CD4+ T cells sorted from blood. Subset of the sample: CD45RA+ positively selected. Receptors were obtained from a young man in good health.

This clone was detected only once. The chain uses TRBV5-1 and TRBJ2-7, with a weak D call TRBD1 (5 bases). With 0 bases removed from V and 5 bases from J, the gap between germline ends came to 12 bases. This CDR3 is built from 14 residues. Germline CDR1 reads SGHRS; CDR2 reads YFSETQ. The CDR3 DNA sequence: TGCGCCAGCAGCTTGGCAGGGAAGAAACACGAGCAGTACTTC. This sequence encodes CASSLAGKKHEQYF.

The chain recombines TRBV5-4 with TRBJ2-3; D is undetermined. Trimming shortened V by 4 bases and J by 0 bases, and 12 bases separated the two germline ends. This CDR3 is 15 amino acids long. Germline V gene lookup returns CDR1 SGHNT and CDR2 YYREEE (reference sequence). The CDR3 protein is CASSLTVTSTDTQYF. CDR3 DNA: TGTGCCAGCAGCCTGACTGTCACTAGCACAGATACGCAGTATTTT. The whole variable domain, remainder taken from reference TRBV5-4 and TRBJ2-3, is ETGVTQSPTHLIKTRGQQVTLRCSSQSGHNTVSWYQQALGQGPQFIFQYYREEENGRGNFPPRFSGLQFPNYSSELNVNALELDDSALYLCASSLTVTSTDTQYFGPGTRLTVL.

The chain uses TRBV6-5 and TRBJ2-7, with 8 positions matching TRBD2. Germline V gene data show CDR1 as MNHEY and CDR2 as SVGAGI. The CDR3 sequence is 14 residues long. The trim removed 8 bases at V and 2 bases at J, leaving 8 bases unmatched. This chain's CDR3 is CASGRAGAAYEQYF. CDR3 nucleotides: TGTGCCAGCGGGCGAGCGGGGGCCGCCTACGAGCAGTACTTC.

The V call is TRBV2, the J call TRBJ2-1; D unresolved. Germline V gene lookup returns CDR1 SNHLY and CDR2 FYNNEI. With 4 bases removed from V and 1 base from J, the gap between germline ends came to 5 bases. The CDR3 spans 13 residues. The CDR3 DNA follows: TGTGCCAGCAGTGCGGAATCCTACAATGAGCAGTTCTTC. It is translated as CASSAESYNEQFF.

V usage is TRBV7-2 and J usage is TRBJ2-5, with D possibly matching TRBD2 (5 bases). Trimming cost V 5 bases and J 5 bases, with 18 bases left between them. The germline V gene has CDR1 SGHTA and CDR2 FQGNSA. This CDR3 has 15 residues. The DNA for the CDR3 is TGTGCCAGCAGCCTAGTAGGGAGCAGCTGGGAGACCCAGTACTTC. It yields the protein CASSLVGSSWETQYF.

The chain joins TRBV10-3 to TRBJ2-3, with a tentative D call TRBD2 (6 bases). CDR3 size: 17 residues. V lost 3 bases, J lost 2 bases, and 18 bases lay in between. Per the germline V gene, CDR1 is ENHRY and CDR2 is SYGVKD. As DNA, the CDR3 is TGTGCCATCAGTGACGGACTCCCCGGAGGGGCCACAGATACGCAGTATTTT. Protein product: CAISDGLPGGATDTQYF.

The chain links TRBV6-5 to TRBJ1-1; D remains unclear. V shed 6 bases and J shed 8 bases, with 16 bases lying between them. The CDR3 contains 13 residues. CDR1 MNHEY and CDR2 SVGAGI come from the germline V gene. The CDR3 reads CASRSAPPGEAFF. The DNA of the CDR3 is TGTGCCAGCAGATCGGCCCCACCCGGGGAAGCTTTCTTT.

To note about this clone: In the same sample, other DNA sequences code for this CDR3. The rearrangement uses TRBV5-4 and TRBJ2-3; no reliable D call. V was clipped by 1 base and J by 0 bases, with 3 bases between them. Germline V CDR1 and CDR2: SGHNT, YYREEE (reference sequence). This CDR3 region has 13 residues. In nucleotides, the CDR3 is TGTGCCAGCAGCTTGAGGAGCACAGATACGCAGTATTTT. It specifies CASSLRSTDTQYF.

For this clone: The same CDR3 is also encoded by other DNA sequences in this sample. This chain links TRBV20-1 with TRBJ2-5; D is ambiguous. From germline, CDR1 is DFQATT and CDR2 SNEGSKA (reference sequence). The CDR3 extends over 11 amino acids. The V end lost 4 bases, the J end lost 2 bases, and 5 bases lay between the germline ends. This chain's CDR3 is CSAILQETQYF. Written as DNA, the CDR3 is TGCAGTGCTATTTTACAAGAGACCCAGTACTTC.

This clone was seen more than once but under ten times. The rearrangement joins TRBV9 to TRBJ2-3, with D maybe TRBD1 (5 bases). CDR1 SGDLS and CDR2 YYNGEE come from the germline V gene. Trimming stripped 0 bases from V and 9 bases from J, with 11 bases between. This CDR3 has 13 residues. The CDR3 sequence is CASSVATELTQYF. DNA for the CDR3: TGTGCCAGCAGCGTAGCGACAGAACTCACGCAGTATTTT.

V is TRBV11-3 and J is TRBJ2-2; weak D call: TRBD1 (6 bases). V was pared by 5 bases and J by 2 bases, with 12 bases between. The CDR3 runs to 15 residues. From germline, CDR1 is SGHNT and CDR2 YENEEA. The CDR3 nucleotides read TGTGCCAGCAGCCCGAGGACAGACAACACCGGGGAGCTGTTTTTT. Translating it yields CASSPRTDNTGELFF.

The chain has TRBV6-5 and TRBJ1-4; possibly TRBD1 for D (6 bases). The CDR3 loop spans 15 amino acids. V lost 0 bases and J lost 5, with 10 bases in between. CDR1 MNHEY and CDR2 SVGAGI come from the germline V gene. As DNA, the CDR3 is TGTGCCAGCAGTTACTCGAGGGGGGGGAATGAAAAACTGTTTTTT. Protein: CASSYSRGGNEKLFF.

V gene TRBV7-2 combines with J gene TRBJ2-3, with 8 bases aligning to TRBD2. J lost 4 bases, V lost 2 bases, and 8 bases had no gene match. The CDR3 has 16 residues. The germline CDR1 and CDR2 sequences are SGHTA and FQGNSA. As DNA, the CDR3 is TGTGCCAGCAGCTTACAGCCGGGAGGGCCCCCAGATACGCAGTATTTT. This translates into CASSLQPGGPPDTQYF.

In the case of this clone: An end of the junction does not agree with germline; a read error may underlie this. V gene TRBV7-7 combines with J gene TRBJ2-2, with D perhaps TRBD1 (6 bases). The CDR3 extends over 18 amino acids. CDR1 is SSHAT and CDR2 is FNYEAQ in the germline V gene (reference sequence). This CDR3 is CASSPTWGQALNTGELFF. The DNA of the CDR3 is TGTGCTAGCAGTCCGACGTGGGGGCAGGCTCTGAACACCGGGGAGCTGTTTTTT.

The V call is TRBV1, the J call TRBJ2-7; the tabulated D call, TRBD1, remains unverified against the DNA. TRBV1 is deemed a pseudogene. The CDR3 runs 16 residues. The CDR3 spells CTSSQDKGIFHYEQYF. The CDR3 coding sequence is TGCACCAGCAGCCAAGATAAGGGGATTTTCCACTACGAGCAGTACTTC.

This clone came up a few times. The chain joins TRBV10-3 to TRBJ1-6; a possible D gene is TRBD1 (5 bases). From germline, CDR1 is ENHRY and CDR2 SYGVKD. This CDR3 is 13 amino acids long. The ends were cut back, 7 bases at V and 9 bases at J, with 13 bases in the middle. The DNA of the CDR3 is TGTGCCATCAACCAGGGTTACGGTTCACCCCTCCACTTT. Translating it yields CAINQGYGSPLHF.

DNA of the CDR3: TGTGCCAGCAGCTTAACCGGTCCTCGAACAGATACGCAGTATTTT. It is translated as CASSLTGPRTDTQYF. V gene TRBV11-2 combines with J gene TRBJ2-3; D gene ambiguous. This CDR3 region has 15 residues. Trimming took off 2 bases at V and 3 bases at J, with 12 bases between the two ends. The germline V gene encodes CDR1 SGHAT and CDR2 FQNNGV.

The chain couples TRBV2 to TRBJ1-5; D is unclear. Germline loops: CDR1 SNHLY, CDR2 FYNNEI. Trimming left V 7 bases short and J 3 bases short, with 10 bases between. The CDR3 is 13 amino acids. CDR3 bases: TGTGCCAGCACGGGGTTTGACAATCAGCCCCAGCATTTT. As protein: CASTGFDNQPQHF.

Comment on this clone: This sample includes further DNA sequences coding for the same CDR3. The chain combines TRBV4-2 with TRBJ2-2, with 8 bases aligning to TRBD1. Trimming took 4 bases from V and 1 from J; bases not matched to a gene: 2. The CDR3 spans 15 residues. Germline values: CDR1 LGHNA, CDR2 YNFKEQ. For the CDR3, the DNA is TGTGCCAGCAGCCTCGGACAGGGGAACACCGGGGAGCTGTTTTTT. It is translated as CASSLGQGNTGELFF.

The gene calls are TRBV19 and TRBJ2-2; perhaps D is TRBD1 or TRBD2 (5 bases each). Germline CDR1 is LNHDA and CDR2 is SQIVND (reference sequence). The CDR3 is 15 residues long. Trimming cost V 7 bases and J 4 bases, with 16 bases left between them. CDR3 loop: CASNGVGTLTGELFF. CDR3 DNA sequence: TGTGCCAGTAACGGTGTAGGGACCCTCACCGGGGAGCTGTTTTTT.

This rearrangement joins TRBV1 to TRBJ2-1; the table's D gene call, TRBD1, was not cross checked with the DNA. TRBV1 is an annotated pseudogene. The CDR3 runs to 17 residues. CDR3 region: CTSSLHDSVRVENEQFF. CDR3 DNA: TGCACCAGCAGCTTACACGATTCAGTCAGGGTTGAGAATGAGCAGTTCTTC.

The chain couples TRBV4-1 to TRBJ1-2; D is undetermined. This CDR3 contains 16 residues. CDR1 and CDR2 (germline): MGHRA, YSYEKL. V was trimmed by 0 bases and J by 4 bases, leaving 15 bases between them. The CDR3 sequence is CASSQDQLIVPYGYTF. As DNA, the CDR3 is TGCGCCAGCAGCCAAGATCAACTGATTGTCCCCTATGGCTACACCTTC.

The J gene is TRBJ2-5, the V gene TRBV7-2; D is possibly TRBD1 (6 bases). This CDR3 comprises 15 residues. The germline gives CDR1 SGHTA, CDR2 FQGNSA. Trimming stripped 6 bases from V and 7 bases from J, with 21 bases between. Here the CDR3 reads CASRTPGTTRGTQYF. The CDR3 DNA follows: TGTGCCAGCAGAACCCCCGGGACAACGAGAGGGACCCAGTACTTC.

CDR3 amino acids: CATSSPPGGPQYF. The DNA for the CDR3 is TGTGCCACCAGCTCCCCCCCAGGGGGCCCGCAGTATTTT. The rearrangement links TRBV15 to TRBJ2-3; 8 positions agree with TRBD1. CDR3 size: 13 residues. CDR1 is LNHNV, CDR2 YYDKDF, per germline (reference sequence). V was pared by 5 bases and J by 10 bases, with 8 bases of the junction left unmatched.